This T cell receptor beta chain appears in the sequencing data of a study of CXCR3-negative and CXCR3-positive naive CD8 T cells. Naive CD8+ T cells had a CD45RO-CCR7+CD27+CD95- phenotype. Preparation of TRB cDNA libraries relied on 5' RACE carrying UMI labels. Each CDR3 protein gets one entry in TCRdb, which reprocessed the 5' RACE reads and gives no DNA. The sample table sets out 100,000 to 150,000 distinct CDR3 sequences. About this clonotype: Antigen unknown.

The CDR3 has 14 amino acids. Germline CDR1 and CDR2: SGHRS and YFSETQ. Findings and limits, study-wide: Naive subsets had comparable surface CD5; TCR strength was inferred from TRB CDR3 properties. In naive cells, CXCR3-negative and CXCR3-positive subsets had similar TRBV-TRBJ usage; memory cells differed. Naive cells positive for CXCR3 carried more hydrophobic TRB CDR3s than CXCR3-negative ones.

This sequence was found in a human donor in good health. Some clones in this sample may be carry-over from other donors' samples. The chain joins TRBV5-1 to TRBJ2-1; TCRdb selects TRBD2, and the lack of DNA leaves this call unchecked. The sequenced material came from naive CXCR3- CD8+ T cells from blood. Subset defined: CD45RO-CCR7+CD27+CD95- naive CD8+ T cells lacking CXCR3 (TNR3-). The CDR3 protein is CASSLGLVGYEQFF.